This T cell receptor beta chain was recovered during a study of blood T cell repertoires in COVID-19. Individuals aged about 18 to 95 years were recruited from 24 US areas. Participant-reported clinical history was the basis for cohort assignment. Symptom resolution, clearance, or two negative PCRs marked donors in Cohort 3 as recovered. This CDR3 spans 16 amino acids. Germline V gene data show CDR1 as MNHNS and CDR2 as SASEGT. V dropped 1 base and J dropped 5 bases, with 18 bases sitting between them. Original processing methods: Amplification of reference gene primers provided the estimated nucleated cell counts. Generated by immunoSEQ multiplex PCR, the TCRdb table keeps only in-frame clones and is missing some. V, J and clone size were drawn from that table, and D and trimming were deduced from the DNA. Counted here are hundreds of thousands of clones, 88% occurring once; the ten biggest clones make up around 1%.

The chain links TRBV6-1 to TRBJ2-7; perhaps TRBD2 as D (6 bases). This clonotype was sampled from a woman aged 30 to 39 who had recovered from COVID-19. The sequencing sample was made of PBMCs or T cells enriched from blood (not recorded which). The CDR3 nucleotides read TGTGCCAGCAGTGAAGTCGGGCGTCGGGAGTTTGACGAGCAGTACTTC. Residues: CASSEVGRREFDEQYF.